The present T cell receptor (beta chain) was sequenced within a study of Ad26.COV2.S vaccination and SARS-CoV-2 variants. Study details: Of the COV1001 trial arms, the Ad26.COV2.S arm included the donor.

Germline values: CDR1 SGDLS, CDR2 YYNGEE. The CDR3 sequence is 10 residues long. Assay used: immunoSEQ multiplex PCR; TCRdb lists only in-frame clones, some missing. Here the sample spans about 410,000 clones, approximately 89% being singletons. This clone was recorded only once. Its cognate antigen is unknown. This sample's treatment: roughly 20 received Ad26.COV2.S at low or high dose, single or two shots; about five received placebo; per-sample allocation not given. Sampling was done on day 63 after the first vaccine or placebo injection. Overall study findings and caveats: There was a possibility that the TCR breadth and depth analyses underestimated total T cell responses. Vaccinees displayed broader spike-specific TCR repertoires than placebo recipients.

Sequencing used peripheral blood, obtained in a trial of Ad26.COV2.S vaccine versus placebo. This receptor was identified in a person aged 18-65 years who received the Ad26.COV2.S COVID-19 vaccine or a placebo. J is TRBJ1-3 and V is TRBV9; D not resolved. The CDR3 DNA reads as TGTATTAAAGCTGGAAACACCATATATTTT. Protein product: CIKAGNTIYF.